The present TCR beta chain was sequenced within a study of T cell repertoires in cytomegalovirus infection. Points from the study as a whole: Dominant in the ex vivo response were TCR beta clonotypes restricted by HLA-C and specific for CMV.

A single record per CDR3 protein comes from TCRdb applying MiXCR to the reads. The sample lists 150,000 to 200,000 distinct CDR3 sequences, over 15% occurring once. This clonotype was counted a few times. Its specificity is not known. The germline V gene encodes CDR1 KGHSH and CDR2 LQKENI. The length of the CDR3 is 15 residues. Between the trimmed V and J ends, which lost 6 bases and 7 bases, there was a span of 21 bases. Specimen: CD8+ T cells from PBMCs. This chain uses TRBV18 with TRBJ1-1; a possible D gene is TRBD1 (5 bases). The receptor was isolated from a human donor in good health (CMV status not recorded). Some clones in this sample may be carry-over from other donors' samples. DNA for the CDR3: TGTGCCAGCTCCCCCTCCCCGGGACTACTGAGTGAAGCTTTCTTT. It translates to CASSPSPGLLSEAFF.